These 13 T cell receptor beta chains share one sample of origin, sequenced in a study of blood T cell repertoires in COVID-19. The data were produced by immunoSEQ multiplex PCR, yet TCRdb's version contains in-frame clones alone and is incomplete. This table has 20,000 or so clones, 85% to 90% appearing once. The sample comprised peripheral blood. The receptors were sampled from a human donor in a cohort sampled during active COVID-19.

This chain uses TRBV14 with TRBJ2-7; D is possibly TRBD2 (5 bases). Germline V gene data show CDR1 as SGHDN and CDR2 as FVKESK. Trimming removed 5 bases at V and 2 bases at J, with 16 bases between. The CDR3 has 15 amino acids. CDR3 in amino acids: CASSTIWAGTYEQYF. The CDR3 coding sequence is TGTGCCAGCAGCACAATCTGGGCCGGGACCTACGAGCAGTACTTC.

J is TRBJ2-3 and V is TRBV7-9; the D gene is possibly TRBD2 (6 bases). This CDR3 spans 15 amino acids. The V and J ends lost 3 bases and 2 bases respectively, with 12 bases between them. From germline, CDR1 is SEHNR and CDR2 FQNEAQ (reference sequence). In DNA, the CDR3 is TGTGCCAGCAGCTTTGACGGGGGATACACAGATACGCAGTATTTT. This codes for CASSFDGGYTDTQYF. The whole variable domain, filled in from reference TRBV7-9 and TRBJ2-3, reads DTGVSQNPRHKITKRGQNVTFRCDPISEHNRLYWYRQTLGQGPEFLTYFQNEAQLEKSRLLSDRFSAERPKGSFSTLEIQRTEQGDSAMYLCASSFDGGYTDTQYFGPGTRLTVL.

The chain joins TRBV4-2 to TRBJ1-1, with D perhaps matching TRBD1 (5 bases). Between the trimmed V and J ends, which lost 2 bases and 4 bases, there was a span of 11 bases. CDR1 is LGHNA, CDR2 YNFKEQ, per germline. There are 14 residues in the CDR3. As DNA, the CDR3 is TGTGCCAGCAGCCAATGGCAGGGAGGCACTGAAGCTTTCTTT. It codes for CASSQWQGGTEAFF.

The chain has TRBV6-6 and TRBJ1-1; no clear D. The CDR3 length is 16 residues. V was trimmed by 5 bases and J by 4 bases, leaving 20 bases between them. Germline values: CDR1 MNHNY, CDR2 SVGAGI (reference sequence). CDR3 DNA sequence: TGTGCCAGCAGTCGAACCTTCCCATCCGGGAGCACTGAAGCTTTCTTT. This sequence encodes CASSRTFPSGSTEAFF.

This sequence joins TRBV14 and TRBJ1-2, with no clear D. V shed 0 bases and J shed 8 bases, with 19 bases lying between them. Germline-derived CDR1 and CDR2 are SGHDN and FVKESK. There are 16 residues in the CDR3. CDR3 coding DNA: TGTGCCAGCAGCCAAGATCTTGCCCCTTTTTCTAGGGGCTACACCTTC. Residues: CASSQDLAPFSRGYTF.

The chain combines TRBV29-1 with TRBJ1-1, with D possibly being TRBD1 (5 bases). The CDR3 has 12 amino acids. Trimming removed 7 bases at V and 4 bases at J, with 13 bases between. Germline V gene lookup returns CDR1 SQVTM and CDR2 ANQGSEA. The CDR3 DNA reads TGCAGCGCTGGACACGGGCCCACTGAAGCTTTCTTT. Protein sequence: CSAGHGPTEAFF. The entire variable domain, with the rest obtained from reference TRBV29-1 and TRBJ1-1, is as follows: SAVISQKPSRDICQRGTSLTIQCQVDSQVTMMFWYRQQPGQSLTLIATANQGSEATYESGFVIDKFPISRPNLTFSTLTVSNMSPEDSSIYLCSAGHGPTEAFFGQGTRLTVV.

This clone has only one observation. The chain has TRBV5-1 and TRBJ1-2, with no clear D. The ends were cut back, 0 bases at V and 4 bases at J, with 4 bases in the middle. CDR1 and CDR2 from the germline V gene are SGHRS and YFSETQ. This CDR3 spans 12 amino acids. Here the CDR3 reads CASSLGSYGYTF. As DNA, the CDR3 is TGCGCCAGCAGCTTGGGGAGCTATGGCTACACCTTC.

J is TRBJ2-7 and V is TRBV30; 7 nucleotides align to TRBD1. Germline V CDR1 and CDR2: GTSNPN, SVGIG (reference sequence). V was clipped by 3 bases and J by 1 base; unmatched bases: 9. The CDR3 is 15 residues long. The CDR3: CAWRPDRYPSYEQYF. The CDR3 DNA follows: TGTGCCTGGAGACCGGACAGGTATCCTTCCTACGAGCAGTACTTC.

A word on this clone: The sample holds other DNA sequences that translate to the same CDR3. The V and J genes are TRBV6-5 and TRBJ1-5; possibly TRBD1 for D (6 bases). Germline values: CDR1 MNHEY, CDR2 SVGAGI. V lost 5 bases and J 0 bases, leaving 11 bases between the germline ends. The length of the CDR3 is 15 residues. CDR3 DNA: TGTGCCAGCAGTCTACAGGGTAATAGCAATCAGCCCCAGCATTTT. This codes for CASSLQGNSNQPQHF.

The chain uses TRBV18 and TRBJ2-1; D possibly corresponds to TRBD2 (5 bases). Germline lookup yields CDR1 KGHSH and CDR2 LQKENI. The CDR3 runs 17 residues. Between the trimmed V and J ends, which lost 1 base and 6 bases, there was a span of 19 bases. The DNA of the CDR3 is TGTGCCAGCTCACCACAGCTCAGTACCGGGGTTGCCAATGAGCAGTTCTTC. As protein: CASSPQLSTGVANEQFF. The full variable domain, completed using reference TRBV18 and TRBJ2-1, is NAGVMQNPRHLVRRRGQEARLRCSPMKGHSHVYWYRQLPEEGLKFMVYLQKENIIDESGMPKERFSAEFPKEGPSILRIQQVVRGDSAAYFCASSPQLSTGVANEQFFGPGTRLTVL.

V gene TRBV6-5 combines with J gene TRBJ2-3, with a tentative D call TRBD2 (7 bases). Germline V gene data show CDR1 as MNHEY and CDR2 as SVGAGI. This CDR3 comprises 14 residues. V was clipped by 6 bases and J by 6 bases, with 16 bases between them. The CDR3 DNA is TGTGCCAGCAGAAGATACGGGGGGCCCGATACGCAGTATTTT. Its translation: CASRRYGGPDTQYF.

As DNA, the CDR3 is TGCGCCAGCAGCCAACTTGCGGCGGGGGGAACGCAGCCCCAGCATTTT. It is translated as CASSQLAAGGTQPQHF. This chain connects TRBV4-1 to TRBJ1-5; maybe TRBD1 (5 bases). The CDR3 runs 16 residues. V was cut by 2 bases and J by 7 bases, with 18 bases left in between. Germline V lookup: CDR1 MGHRA, CDR2 YSYEKL.

V and J are TRBV7-9 and TRBJ1-1; a weak D match, TRBD1 (6 bases). CDR3 length equals 15 residues. Germline loops: CDR1 SEHNR, CDR2 FQNEAQ (reference sequence). The V and J ends lost 0 bases and 4 bases respectively, with 12 bases between them. CDR3 sequence (DNA): TGTGCCAGCAGCTTAGCTGGGGGGGCCGGCACTGAAGCTTTCTTT. It is translated as CASSLAGGAGTEAFF.